The subject of this entry is one TCR beta chain. Libraries were prepared by immunoSEQ multiplex PCR; TCRdb keeps only in-frame clonotypes and omits some of them. The sample contains under 300,000 clones, around nine tenths of which appear only once. This sample is part of a study of blood T cell repertoires in COVID-19. Study in general: Samples representing acute and convalescent COVID-19 were sourced from the United States, Italy and Spain.

Germline CDR1 is MNHEY and CDR2 is SVGAGI. CDR3 length: 15 residues. Losses at the gene ends were 7 bases for V and 1 base for J; bases not matched to a gene: 5. Sequenced material: peripheral blood. The V gene is TRBV6-5, the J gene TRBJ2-1; TRBD2 aligns across 9 bases. The TCR was taken from a woman in her sixties or seventies with active or convalescent COVID-19. CDR3 sequence reads: CASTDSGGSYNEQFF. The CDR3 coding sequence is TGTGCCAGCACCGATAGCGGGGGATCCTACAATGAGCAGTTCTTC.